This T cell receptor beta chain was sequenced during a study of blood T cell repertoires in COVID-19 (dated by TCRdb to the early 2020s). Broadly, across the study: Samples covering the acute and convalescent phases of COVID-19 were provided by collaborators in the United States, Italy and Spain. Samples came from the ongoing ImmuneRACE study (first 160 participants) plus 1,254 subjects from 6 global collaborators. Where HLA class I and class II types were available, the types were taken from metadata supplied by the sample provider, not from assay-based typing. Subjects who had been exposed to COVID-19, were actively infected with it, or had recovered from it provided the deeply sampled blood TCRbeta repertoires that made up the dataset. The repertoires were released in a freely available public database meant as a resource for research on the immune response to SARS-CoV-2. The prospective study material was composed of cDNA or gDNA derived from T cells, B-cell-depleted T cells, or PBMCs. Nearly every sample came with metadata listing a de-identified subject ID, COVID-19 status, age in years and sex. What the work shows at the level of the full study, not this receptor alone: Clinical and demographic metadata were provided uncurated, with the amount varying by source and participant.

As regards this clone: Its antigen is still unknown. Base qualities are not recorded, but no much larger clone differs from it by a single base.

For this chain, trimming is 8 bases at the V end and 5 bases at the J end, and the number of junction bases without a gene match is 6. Via the germline V gene, CDR1 is SNHLY and CDR2 FYNNEI. Including cysteine and phenylalanine, the CDR3 has 13 amino acids. Only the CDR3 region is kept as DNA, spanning 39 bases read in frame from base 1. Whole blood was collected in K2EDTA tubes by collaborating institutions according to the institutions' own protocols. For TCRbeta analysis, collaborators shipped samples as frozen whole blood, isolated PBMCs, or DNA extracted from either of those sample types. TCRbeta CDR3 regions were amplified from genomic DNA by means of the immunoSEQ Assay, a bias-controlled multiplex PCR. The original pipeline was this. Nucleated cell counts per sample were estimated from amplification of reference gene primers within the assay. To quantify the absolute abundance of each unique TCRbeta CDR3 rearrangement, sequence reads were collapsed and filtered. For each sample, productive Simpson clonality was calculated as the square root of Simpson's diversity index over productive rearrangements. TCRdb provides this immuneACCESS table in a form limited to in-frame rearrangements. Some clones are lacking; in checked studies, under half of them reflect an unresolved V gene, and why the rest are absent is not known. V and J calls and clone size follow that table, whereas D and trimming were derived from the DNA. The sample records roughly 76,000 clones, roughly nine tenths of which are singletons. The ten largest clones add up to under 1.5% of the sample.

The source material was peripheral blood. Rearrangement joined TRBV2 to TRBJ2-1, with 7 central nucleotides matching TRBD2. The sequence came from a man aged 45-65 years with acute or convalescent COVID-19. For the CDR3, the sequence is CASGTTKDNEQFF. The sequenced DNA is TGTGCCAGCGGGACTACAAAAGACAATGAGCAGTTCTTC. The full variable domain, with segments outside the CDR3 supplied by the reference TRBV2 and TRBJ2-1 proteins, appears as EPEVTQTPSHQVTQMGQEVILRCVPISNHLYFYWYRQILGQKVEFLVSFYNNEISEKSEIFDDQFSVERPDGSNFTLKIRSTKLEDSAMYFCASGTTKDNEQFFGPGTRLTVL.